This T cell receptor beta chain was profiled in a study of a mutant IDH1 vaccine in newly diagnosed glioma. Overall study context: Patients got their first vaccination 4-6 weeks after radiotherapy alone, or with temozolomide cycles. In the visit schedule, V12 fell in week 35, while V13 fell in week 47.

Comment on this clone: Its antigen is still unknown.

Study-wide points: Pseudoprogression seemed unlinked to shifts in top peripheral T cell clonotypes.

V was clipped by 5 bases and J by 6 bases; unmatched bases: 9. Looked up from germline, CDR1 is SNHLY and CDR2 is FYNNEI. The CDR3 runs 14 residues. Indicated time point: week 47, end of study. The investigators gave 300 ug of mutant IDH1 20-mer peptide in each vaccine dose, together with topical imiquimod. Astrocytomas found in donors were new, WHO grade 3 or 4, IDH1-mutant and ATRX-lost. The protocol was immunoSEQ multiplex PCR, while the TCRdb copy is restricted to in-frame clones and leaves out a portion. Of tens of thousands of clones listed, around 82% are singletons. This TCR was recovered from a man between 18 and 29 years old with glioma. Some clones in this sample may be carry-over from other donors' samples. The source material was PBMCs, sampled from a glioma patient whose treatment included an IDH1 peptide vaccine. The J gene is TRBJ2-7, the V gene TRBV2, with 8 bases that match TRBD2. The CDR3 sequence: CASSKGAGGSEQYF. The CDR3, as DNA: TGTGCCAGCAGTAAAGGGGCGGGAGGCTCCGAGCAGTACTTC.